A single sample gave rise to the 2 T cell receptor beta chains below, sequenced in a study of shared clonotypes between healthy human individuals. The protocol was immunoSEQ multiplex PCR, while the TCRdb copy is restricted to in-frame clones and leaves out a portion. The sample includes 1,400,000 or so clones, 98% to 99% of them seen just once. Sequenced sample: naive CD4+ T cells sorted from blood. Subset specified: CD45RA+ positively selected. These receptors were collected from a young man in good health.

The chain employs TRBV28 and TRBJ2-1, with TRBD2 matching 12 bases. The ends lost 5 bases at V and 8 bases at J; junction bases unmatched: 10. The CDR3 runs to 16 residues. Looked up from germline, CDR1 is MDHEN and CDR2 is SYDVKM. In DNA, the CDR3 is TGTGCCAGCAGTAGCGGTTCTAGCGGGAGGGGGGATGAGCAGTTCTTC. Protein sequence: CASSSGSSGRGDEQFF.

The chain has TRBV5-5 and TRBJ2-7; 11 bases fit TRBD2. V lost 4 bases and J lost 2; bases outside the gene matches: 11. CDR3 size: 17 residues. Germline values: CDR1 SGHKS, CDR2 YYEKEE (reference sequence). CDR3 sequence: CASSQLTGTSGTYEQYF. CDR3 sequence (DNA): TGTGCCAGCAGCCAACTTACCGGGACTAGCGGAACCTACGAGCAGTACTTC.